These 21 T cell receptor beta chains share one sample of origin, sequenced in a study of cytomegalovirus exposure and HLA in healthy donors. The PCR was carried out with 60 Vbeta primers and 13 Jbeta primers. Data came from immunoSEQ multiplex PCR; TCRdb stores just in-frame clones and leaves some out. The sample lists more than 150,000 clones, roughly 75% occurring once. The sequencing sample was made of PBMCs. The receptors shown here come from a woman aged 45-65 years in good health and CMV-seropositive.

The rearrangement uses TRBV6-1 and TRBJ1-5, with no clear D. Trimming stripped 5 bases from V and 7 bases from J, with 15 bases between. Germline CDR1 is MNHNS and CDR2 is SASEGT. The CDR3 contains 14 residues. The CDR3: CASSIRDPLQPQHF. The CDR3 DNA reads TGTGCCAGCAGTATCCGAGATCCGTTACAGCCCCAGCATTTT.

The V and J genes are TRBV2 and TRBJ1-1; TRBD1 might be the D (6 bases). This CDR3 is 14 amino acids long. CDR1 is SNHLY and CDR2 is FYNNEI in the germline V gene. The V gene lost 6 bases and the J gene lost 6 bases, with 17 bases spanning the gap. The CDR3 region is CASRDFRGAPEAFF. CDR3 bases: TGTGCCAGCAGGGATTTCAGGGGTGCCCCTGAAGCTTTCTTT.

In its sample, this clone was seen once. The chain uses TRBV2 and TRBJ1-2; D not resolved. The CDR3 is 14 residues long. V was pared by 6 bases and J by 1 base, with 12 bases between. The germline gives CDR1 SNHLY, CDR2 FYNNEI. CDR3 residues: CASSELGLNYGYTF. CDR3 sequence (DNA): TGTGCCAGCAGCGAGCTAGGACTTAACTATGGCTACACCTTC.

The chain recombines TRBV5-4 with TRBJ2-7; 15 positions match TRBD2. Germline V gene data show CDR1 as SGHNT and CDR2 as YYREEE (reference sequence). Trimming cost V 4 bases and J 7 bases; bases outside gene matches: 3. The length of the CDR3 is 14 residues. CDR3 amino acids: CASSRGLAGGEQYF. CDR3 bases: TGTGCCAGCAGCCGTGGACTAGCGGGGGGGGAGCAGTACTTC.

This rearrangement joins TRBV19 to TRBJ1-2; no definite D call. CDR3 length: 12 residues. V gave up 5 bases and J gave up 7 bases, with 11 bases separating them. The germline V gene encodes CDR1 LNHDA and CDR2 SQIVND (reference sequence). This CDR3 is CASSLRSAGYTF. CDR3 DNA: TGTGCCAGTAGTTTGCGGTCAGCTGGCTACACCTTC.

This chain uses TRBV9 with TRBJ1-1; TRBD1 matches at 7 bases. The junction had 3 bases not matched to a gene; V was cut back by 0 bases and J by 1 base. The germline CDR1 and CDR2 sequences are SGDLS and YYNGEE. The CDR3 totals 15 residues. CDR3 protein: CASSVGAGGNTEAFF. The CDR3 DNA follows: TGTGCCAGCAGCGTAGGCGCAGGGGGGAACACTGAAGCTTTCTTT.

This chain uses TRBV6-5 with TRBJ2-7; 8 positions agree with TRBD1. The CDR3 is 15 residues long. Trimming cost V 5 bases and J 0 bases; bases outside gene matches: 6. Germline V lookup: CDR1 MNHEY, CDR2 SVGAGI. The CDR3 loop reads CASSLQGASSYEQYF. The CDR3 region has the DNA TGTGCCAGCAGTCTCCAGGGGGCCTCCTCCTACGAGCAGTACTTC.

This rearrangement joins TRBV12-5 to TRBJ1-1; D not certain. The CDR3 is made up of 17 amino acids. CDR1 LGHNT and CDR2 FRNRAP come from the germline V gene. Between the trimmed V and J ends, which lost 4 bases and 6 bases, there was a span of 24 bases. Here the CDR3 reads CASGSMPPPAGGAEAFF. Here the CDR3 DNA reads TGTGCTAGTGGTTCAATGCCCCCTCCGGCAGGAGGAGCTGAAGCTTTCTTT.

The chain recombines TRBV6-5 with TRBJ2-7, with 10 bases that match TRBD1. Germline V gene data show CDR1 as MNHEY and CDR2 as SVGAGI. CDR3 length: 14 residues. The V gene end was trimmed by 2 bases and the J gene end by 5 bases; junction bases not matched to a gene: 3. CDR3 sequence (DNA): TGTGCCAGCAGTTACAGTGGGACAGGGGACGAGCAGTACTTC. Amino acid sequence: CASSYSGTGDEQYF.

The chain uses TRBV5-8 and TRBJ2-3; no clear D. The CDR3 runs to 14 residues. Germline loops: CDR1 SGHTS, CDR2 YDEGEE. Trimming cost V 6 bases and J 1 base, with 12 bases left between them. As DNA, the CDR3 is TGTGCCAGCATCCCCTCGGTGGGCACAGATACGCAGTATTTT. Its protein product is CASIPSVGTDTQYF.

The CDR3 sequence is CASSLTGPQETQYF. DNA of the CDR3: TGTGCCAGCAGCCTGACAGGGCCACAAGAGACCCAGTACTTC. This sequence joins TRBV7-3 and TRBJ2-5; TRBD1 aligns across 7 bases. V lost 5 bases to trimming and J lost 2 bases; unmatched junction nucleotides: 5. This CDR3 contains 14 residues. The germline V gene has CDR1 SGHTA and CDR2 FQGTGA.

This clone appeared once. This chain connects TRBV6-5 to TRBJ1-3; a weak D match, TRBD1 (6 bases). Germline V gene lookup returns CDR1 MNHEY and CDR2 SVGAGI. The CDR3 loop spans 16 amino acids. The ends were cut back, 0 bases at V and 0 bases at J, with 9 bases in the middle. DNA for the CDR3: TGTGCCAGCAGTTACTCCCGGACAGCCTCTGGAAACACCATATATTTT. Protein sequence: CASSYSRTASGNTIYF.

The chain joins TRBV7-2 to TRBJ2-1, with a possible D match to TRBD2 (6 bases). Per the germline V gene, CDR1 is SGHTA and CDR2 is FQGNSA. V dropped 6 bases and J dropped 4 bases, with 19 bases sitting between them. The CDR3 extends over 16 amino acids. The CDR3 loop is CASRPLGSGPYNEQFF. CDR3 in DNA: TGTGCCAGCAGACCTCTTGGTAGCGGACCATACAATGAGCAGTTCTTC.

The genes are TRBV7-6 and TRBJ2-3, with 10 bases identical to TRBD2. Germline trimming cut 5 bases from V and 0 bases from J; bases unmatched to any gene: 2. CDR3 length: 15 amino acids. The germline V gene has CDR1 SGHVS and CDR2 FNYEAQ. The CDR3 is CASSKLAGSTDTQYF. CDR3 nucleotide sequence: TGTGCCAGCAGCAAACTAGCGGGGAGCACAGATACGCAGTATTTT.

This clone was counted once. The chain is built from TRBV6-1 and TRBJ1-4; D is uncertain. The germline gives CDR1 MNHNS, CDR2 SASEGT. This CDR3 has 14 residues. Trimming pared 7 bases from V and 3 bases from J, leaving 12 bases between. The CDR3 DNA is TGTGCCAGCAAGCCGGGGATAGCTAATGAAAAACTGTTTTTT. Translating gives CASKPGIANEKLFF.

V and J are TRBV7-2 and TRBJ1-4, with TRBD1 matching 7 bases. Germline-derived CDR1 and CDR2 are SGHTA and FQGNSA. This CDR3 has 15 residues. The V gene end was trimmed by 5 bases and the J gene end by 8 bases; junction bases not matched to a gene: 11. CDR3: CASSTGQSFTEKLFF. As DNA, the CDR3 is TGTGCCAGCAGCACGGGACAGTCCTTCACCGAAAAACTGTTTTTT.

The rearrangement links TRBV5-4 to TRBJ2-2, with a weak D call TRBD2 (7 bases). Germline CDR1 SGHNT, CDR2 YYREEE (reference sequence). This CDR3 contains 17 residues. V shed 5 bases and J shed 0 bases, with 17 bases lying between them. In nucleotides, the CDR3 is TGTGCCAGCAGGACCAAGGGGGGGCCTACGAACACCGGGGAGCTGTTTTTT. It codes for CASRTKGGPTNTGELFF.

The chain recombines TRBV9 with TRBJ2-1; 7 bases map to TRBD1. Germline assignment: CDR1 SGDLS and CDR2 YYNGEE. CDR3 length: 14 residues. With V trimmed by 4 bases and J by 4 bases, 5 bases remained unmatched. The CDR3 coding sequence is TGTGCCAGCAGCCCCAGGACAGGATACAATGAGCAGTTCTTC. Translation: CASSPRTGYNEQFF.

The rearrangement uses TRBV7-8 and TRBJ1-5, with a possible D match to TRBD1 (6 bases). CDR3 length: 18 residues. Per the germline V gene, CDR1 is SGHVS and CDR2 is FQNEAQ. Trimming cost V 5 bases and J 4 bases, with 24 bases left between them. CDR3 region: CASSQRGGGGRQNQPQHF. The CDR3 region has the DNA TGTGCCAGCAGCCAGCGAGGAGGGGGGGGAAGACAGAATCAGCCCCAGCATTTT.

The chain combines TRBV5-1 with TRBJ1-2, with 9 bases that match TRBD1. Germline V lookup: CDR1 SGHRS, CDR2 YFSETQ. The V segment lost 1 base and the J segment 5 bases; nucleotides outside the gene matches: 9. The CDR3 has 16 amino acids. Here the CDR3 DNA reads TGCGCCAGCAGCTTGACAGCGACAGGGGGGGAATATGGCTACACCTTC. Its translation: CASSLTATGGEYGYTF.

Only a few counts were recorded for this clone. The chain is built from TRBV4-1 and TRBJ2-2; D might be TRBD1 (6 bases). The V and J ends lost 4 bases and 8 bases respectively, with 14 bases between them. This CDR3 is built from 14 residues. Germline CDR1 is MGHRA and CDR2 is YSYEKL. The CDR3 DNA sequence: TGCGCCAGCAGCCTCAAGCCAGGGGAGGGGGAGCTGTTTTTT. Its protein product is CASSLKPGEGELFF.